The 26 T cell receptor beta chains below were found in one sample sequenced in a study of beta chain features in type 1 diabetes. The isolated RNA, all of it, was reverse transcribed, so expressed TCRB transcripts were what got sequenced. Here immunoSEQ multiplex PCR was the method, and the copy in TCRdb shows in-frame clones only, minus some. Of 300,000 to 400,000 clones listed, 8.5% to 10% are singletons. The antigens of these receptors remain unknown. Study outcomes and limitations: All four CD4+ subsets from Type 1 diabetes patients carried moderately but significantly shorter TCRB CDR3s.

Sequencing input: central memory CD4+ T cells from blood. The receptors come from a young man with type 1 diabetes.

This chain links TRBV4-3 with TRBJ2-1; 13 bases are shared with TRBD2. The CDR3 is 16 residues long. The V gene end was trimmed by 1 base and the J gene end by 6 bases; junction bases not matched to a gene: 3. Per the germline V gene, CDR1 is LGHNA and CDR2 is YSLEER. CDR3 sequence (DNA): TGCGCCAGCAGCCAAGGGACTAGCGGGAGAATCAATGAGCAGTTCTTC. Translating it yields CASSQGTSGRINEQFF.

This clone showed up just a few times. The CDR3 here is CASSQESSPSGSLAYNEQFF. In DNA, the CDR3 is TGTGCCAGCAGCCAAGAATCCTCCCCTAGCGGGAGTCTGGCGTACAATGAGCAGTTCTTC. The chain couples TRBV4-2 to TRBJ2-1; 10 nucleotides agree with TRBD2. The CDR3 runs 20 residues. The V segment lost 0 bases and the J segment 4 bases; nucleotides outside the gene matches: 15. Germline V gives CDR1 LGHNA, CDR2 YNFKEQ.

This clone was found a few times. The chain has TRBV5-1 and TRBJ2-2; D not resolved. CDR3 length: 15 amino acids. Between the trimmed V and J ends, which lost 2 bases and 7 bases, there was a span of 15 bases. Germline V CDR1 and CDR2: SGHRS, YFSETQ. CDR3 coding DNA: TGCGCCAGCAGCTTCGCATCCGGGCTTGGCGGGGAGCTGTTTTTT. As protein: CASSFASGLGGELFF.

V usage is TRBV27 and J usage is TRBJ2-1; TRBD1 might be the D (6 bases). Germline V gene lookup returns CDR1 MNHEY and CDR2 SMNVEV (reference sequence). This CDR3 contains 13 residues. V was trimmed by 7 bases and J by 5 bases, leaving 12 bases between them. The CDR3 region has the DNA TGTGCCAGCATACAACAGGGCCACAATGAGCAGTTCTTC. This encodes CASIQQGHNEQFF.

The chain joins TRBV28 to TRBJ1-2; D gene ambiguous. V lost 6 bases and J 7 bases, leaving 9 bases between the germline ends. The CDR3 runs 11 residues. Germline V CDR1 and CDR2: MDHEN, SYDVKM. The CDR3 region is CASRVEVGYTF. In DNA, the CDR3 is TGTGCCAGCAGGGTTGAGGTTGGCTACACCTTC.

The rearrangement joins TRBV7-8 to TRBJ1-4; no clear D. Germline CDR1 is SGHVS and CDR2 is FQNEAQ. The V end was cut by 3 bases, the J end by 0 bases, with 8 bases between. There are 15 residues in the CDR3. The DNA of the CDR3 is TGTGCCAGCAGCTTGAACGGAGCAACTAATGAAAAACTGTTTTTT. Residues: CASSLNGATNEKLFF.

About this clone: Its ends do not fully match the called genes, so a read error is possible. The V gene is TRBV7-9, the J gene TRBJ2-2; D gene ambiguous. Germline V CDR1 and CDR2: SEHNR, FQNEAQ (reference sequence). The CDR3 totals 14 residues. The CDR3 is CASSQEQNTGELFF. In nucleotides, the CDR3 is TGCGCCAGCAGCCAAGAGCAGAACACCGGGGAGCTGTTTTTT.

This chain connects TRBV11-1 to TRBJ2-1; 14 nucleotides agree with TRBD2. V shed 6 bases, J shed 4 bases, and the junction held 8 bases outside the gene matches. CDR3 size: 17 residues. Germline V gene sequence: CDR1 SGHAT, CDR2 FQDESV (reference sequence). For the CDR3, the DNA is TGTGCCAGCAGGCCCGGACTAGCGGGAGGATTATACAATGAGCAGTTCTTC. Translated: CASRPGLAGGLYNEQFF.

This clone was observed a few times. The J gene is TRBJ2-5, the V gene TRBV28; 7 bases map to TRBD2. The CDR3 totals 15 residues. The ends lost 2 bases at V and 7 bases at J; junction bases unmatched: 10. Germline CDR1 reads MDHEN; CDR2 reads SYDVKM. The CDR3 DNA reads as TGTGCCAGCAGTTTAGGGGGACTACGGGCCGGGACCCAGTACTTC. Translation gives CASSLGGLRAGTQYF.

This clone was seen a handful of times. This chain uses TRBV29-1 with TRBJ2-5; maybe TRBD1 (5 bases). This CDR3 spans 13 amino acids. V lost 3 bases to trimming and J lost 2 bases, with 10 bases between them. Germline V lookup: CDR1 SQVTM, CDR2 ANQGSEA. The CDR3 region has the DNA TGCAGCGTTGATTATGGGGCACAAGAGACCCAGTACTTC. It encodes CSVDYGAQETQYF.

This clone was picked up a small number of times. As DNA, the CDR3 is TGTGCCAGCAGCTTAAAACTAGCGGGAGTGGAGACCCAGTACTTC. This codes for CASSLKLAGVETQYF. This rearrangement joins TRBV7-9 to TRBJ2-5, with TRBD2 identical over 11 bases. Trimming cost V 2 bases and J 5 bases; bases outside gene matches: 4. Looked up from germline, CDR1 is SEHNR and CDR2 is FQNEAQ (reference sequence). This CDR3 has 15 amino acids.

This clone appeared a few times. The gene calls are TRBV7-2 and TRBJ2-3, with 8 bases lining up with TRBD2. Unmatched junction bases numbered 9, after V lost 6 bases and J lost 4 bases. This CDR3 is built from 15 residues. Germline V CDR1 and CDR2: SGHTA, FQGNSA. This chain's CDR3 is CASSPAGARPDTQYF. The CDR3, as DNA: TGTGCCAGCAGTCCAGCGGGAGCGAGGCCAGATACGCAGTATTTT.

This chain uses TRBV7-9 with TRBJ2-7; 7 bases align to TRBD2. The CDR3 spans 15 residues. Germline V CDR1 and CDR2: SEHNR, FQNEAQ (reference sequence). After removal of 5 bases from V and 2 bases from J, the junction contained 9 bases not matched to a gene. This chain's CDR3 is CASSVNSGSTYEQYF. The CDR3 DNA reads as TGTGCCAGCAGCGTGAATAGCGGGTCTACCTACGAGCAGTACTTC.

The table lists this clone with a few counts. The chain carries TRBV28 and TRBJ1-1, with 8 bases identical to TRBD1. Germline V CDR1 and CDR2: MDHEN, SYDVKM. This CDR3 is built from 14 residues. V dropped 3 bases and J dropped 1; count of bases not matched to a gene: 1. As DNA, the CDR3 is TGTGCCAGCAGTTTTGACAGGGGGAACACTGAAGCTTTCTTT. Encoded protein: CASSFDRGNTEAFF.

In DNA, the CDR3 is TGTGCCAGCAGTGGGGACAGTTCTGGGGCCAACGTCCTGACTTTC. Translating it yields CASSGDSSGANVLTF. This chain links TRBV2 with TRBJ2-6; 7 nucleotides align to TRBD1. Germline CDR1 SNHLY, CDR2 FYNNEI. The length of the CDR3 is 15 residues. With 4 bases clipped from V and 1 base from J, the junction kept 1 base outside the gene matches.

V is TRBV7-8 and J is TRBJ1-1; 9 nucleotides line up with TRBD1. J was trimmed by 11 bases and V by 4 bases; bases with no gene match: 14. The CDR3 runs to 15 residues. Germline V CDR1 and CDR2: SGHVS, FQNEAQ. CDR3 sequence reads: CASSSVTGQGVSAFF. CDR3 sequence (DNA): TGTGCCAGCAGCTCCGTCACGGGACAGGGAGTTTCTGCTTTCTTT.

This clone was recorded a few times. This chain connects TRBV7-2 to TRBJ2-7; D remains unclear. Trimming took off 2 bases at V and 3 bases at J, with 14 bases between the two ends. This CDR3 is 15 amino acids long. Per germline, CDR1 SGHTA and CDR2 FQGNSA. The CDR3 coding sequence is TGTGCCAGCAGCTTATCAACGGCTAGGGACTACGAGCAGTACTTC. Amino acids: CASSLSTARDYEQYF.

The chain is built from TRBV5-1 and TRBJ1-3; no clear D. CDR3 length: 15 amino acids. The V end was cut by 4 bases, the J end by 0 bases, with 11 bases between. Germline V gene lookup returns CDR1 SGHRS and CDR2 YFSETQ. CDR3 in DNA: TGCGCCAGCAGCCCTCAGCCAAGCTCTGGAAACACCATATATTTT. As protein: CASSPQPSSGNTIYF.

The chain combines TRBV20-1 with TRBJ2-1; D unresolved. This CDR3 contains 11 residues. Germline V gene sequence: CDR1 DFQATT, CDR2 SNEGSKA (reference sequence). The germline V and J ends were trimmed by 0 bases and 7 bases, with 4 bases remaining between them. CDR3 coding DNA: TGCAGTGCTAGAGACCCTAATGAGCAGTTCTTC. Amino acids: CSARDPNEQFF.

A few counts support this clone. The rearrangement links TRBV2 to TRBJ1-1; a weak D match, TRBD1 (6 bases). The germline V and J ends were trimmed by 6 bases and 3 bases, with 11 bases remaining between them. Germline CDR1 is SNHLY and CDR2 is FYNNEI. This CDR3 comprises 13 residues. The CDR3 region has the DNA TGTGCCAGCAGCGGACAGACTTACACTGAAGCTTTCTTT. Translated, it gives CASSGQTYTEAFF.

There are a few counts of this clone. The CDR3 DNA sequence: TGCGCCAGCAGCCTGGACCTTTACAATGAGCAGTTCTTC. Amino acid sequence: CASSLDLYNEQFF. V gene TRBV5-1 combines with J gene TRBJ2-1; no firm D call. Germline V gene lookup returns CDR1 SGHRS and CDR2 YFSETQ. The ends were cut back, 4 bases at V and 4 bases at J, with 9 bases in the middle. The CDR3 sequence is 13 residues long.

The CDR3 here is CASSYSGLAGTDTQYF. The CDR3 DNA reads as TGTGCCAGCAGTTACTCGGGACTAGCGGGCACAGATACGCAGTATTTT. The chain is built from TRBV6-5 and TRBJ2-3, with TRBD2 matching over 11 bases. CDR1 is MNHEY, CDR2 SVGAGI, per germline. With V trimmed by 0 bases and J by 1 base, 0 bases remained unmatched. CDR3 length: 16 residues.

Only one count was recorded for this clone. This rearrangement joins TRBV9 to TRBJ2-3; D is unresolved. The CDR3 contains 14 residues. V lost 3 bases, J lost 3 bases, and 11 bases lay in between. Germline V CDR1 and CDR2: SGDLS, YYNGEE. The CDR3, as DNA: TGTGCCAGCAGCGCCCTTAATCCAACAGATACGCAGTATTTT. It codes for CASSALNPTDTQYF.

This clone was counted only a few times. The chain uses TRBV28 and TRBJ2-7; 10 positions agree with TRBD2. The CDR3 loop spans 15 amino acids. V gave up 6 bases and J gave up 2 bases; unmatched junction bases: 7. The germline gives CDR1 MDHEN, CDR2 SYDVKM. CDR3: CASRRGTSETYEQYF. CDR3 DNA: TGTGCCAGCAGACGTGGGACTAGCGAAACCTACGAGCAGTACTTC.

This clone was detected a few times. It is likely a read error: a sequence one base away is far more abundant. The gene calls are TRBV6-5 and TRBJ2-7, with no clear D. Germline V gives CDR1 MNHEY, CDR2 SVGAGI. The CDR3 extends over 12 amino acids. Trimming took off 5 bases at V and 3 bases at J, with 8 bases between the two ends. CDR3 sequence: CASSESGYEQYF. The CDR3 DNA reads TGTGCCAGCAGTGAATCGGGCTACGAGCAGTACTTC.

This clone has just a few counts. This chain joins TRBV28 and TRBJ1-1; TRBD1 is a possible D gene (6 bases). Germline loops: CDR1 MDHEN, CDR2 SYDVKM. CDR3 length: 15 residues. The V end was cut by 4 bases, the J end by 0 bases, with 12 bases between. The CDR3: CASSSNNRVNTEAFF. The CDR3 DNA sequence: TGTGCCAGCAGTTCTAATAACAGGGTGAACACTGAAGCTTTCTTT. The full variable domain, rest sourced from reference TRBV28 and TRBJ1-1, is DVKVTQSSRYLVKRTGEKVFLECVQDMDHENMFWYRQDPGLGLRLIYFSYDVKMKEKGDIPEGYSVSREKKERFSLILESASTNQTSMYLCASSSNNRVNTEAFFGQGTRLTVV.